The 27 T cell receptor beta chains in this list originate from one sample, sequenced in a study of regulatory T cells in long-lasting Graves disease. The sample's time point: newly diagnosed GD, antithyroid drugs for less than 3 months. Isolated PBMC RNA provided the starting material for the TCR library. Arm-PCR with iRepertoire HTBI primers amplified the CDR3 regions for these TCR beta libraries. Via MiXCR, TCRdb re-called the multiplex PCR reads, giving one row per CDR3 protein. The top ten hold 7.8% of the sample, which has approximately 400,000 distinct CDR3 sequences, 14% to 15% seen once. This sample also belongs to another study, concerning T cells in Graves' hyperthyroidism and ophthalmopathy.

The starting material was peripheral blood mononuclear cells (PBMCs), obtained at new diagnosis, from a patient treated with antithyroid drugs. The receptors come from a woman between 40 and 50 years old with Graves disease.

This clonotype was counted between two and nine times. The chain links TRBV3-1 to TRBJ1-2; 7 nucleotides agree with TRBD1. The V and J ends lost 3 bases and 7 bases, in that order; junction bases with no gene match: 5. Germline V lookup: CDR1 LGHDT, CDR2 YNNKEL (reference sequence). The CDR3 consists of 13 residues. The CDR3, as DNA: TGTGCCAGCAGCCAGGACAGGTCGGGTGGCTACACCTTC. This encodes CASSQDRSGGYTF.

This clonotype showed up many times. The V call is TRBV11-3, the J call TRBJ2-7, with 11 positions matching TRBD2. The CDR3 is made up of 16 amino acids. Germline CDR1 and CDR2: SGHNT and YENEEA. V dropped 0 bases and J dropped 4; count of bases not matched to a gene: 5. DNA for the CDR3: TGTGCCAGCAGCTTAGATTCTCGACTAGCGGGATACGAGCAGTACTTC. It encodes CASSLDSRLAGYEQYF.

This clonotype was recorded at least ten times. The chain combines TRBV25-1 with TRBJ2-1; the D call may be TRBD1 or TRBD2 (6 bases each). Trimming stripped 1 base from V and 6 bases from J, with 22 bases between. Germline assignment: CDR1 MGHDK and CDR2 SYGVNS. CDR3 length: 18 amino acids. CDR3 loop: CASSEFFNVGGLSNEQFF. The DNA of the CDR3 is TGTGCCAGCAGTGAATTCTTTAATGTTGGGGGGCTCAGCAATGAGCAGTTCTTC. The full variable domain, with the rest looked up from reference TRBV25-1 and TRBJ2-1, is EADIYQTPRYLVIGTGKKITLECSQTMGHDKMYWYQQDPGMELHLIHYSYGVNSTEKGDLSSESTVSRIRTEHFPLTLESARPSHTSQYLCASSEFFNVGGLSNEQFFGPGTRLTVL.

With regard to this clonotype: Because the CDR3 is missing its conserved closing phenylalanine or tryptophan, this is likely a read error. The chain joins TRBV20-1 to TRBJ2-2; D is undetermined. The CDR3 consists of 11 residues. The V gene's germline CDR1 is DFQATT and CDR2 SNEGSKA (reference sequence). Trimming shortened V by 6 bases and J by 6 bases, and 8 bases separated the two germline ends. The chain's CDR3 is CSAPSAGELFV. The CDR3 DNA sequence: TGCAGTGCCCCTAGTGCCGGGGAGCTGTTTGTT.

V and J are TRBV12-3 or TRBV12-4 and TRBJ1-6; D gene unclear. CDR3 size: 15 residues. Trimming cost V 7 bases and J 1 base, with 11 bases left between them. The CDR3 nucleotides are TGTGCCAGCACCCCCGGCGGGTCCTATAATTCACCCCTCCACTTT. Its translation: CASTPGGSYNSPLHF.

This clonotype showed up just a few times. CDR3 DNA sequence: TGTGCCACCACGAGGATTTATAGCAATCAGCCCCAGCATTTT. Its protein product is CATTRIYSNQPQHF. The J gene is TRBJ1-5, the V gene TRBV28; the D is unclear. Germline V gene data show CDR1 as MDHEN and CDR2 as SYDVKM. Trimming pared 10 bases from V and 0 bases from J, leaving 13 bases between. This CDR3 has 14 amino acids.

This clonotype has ten or more counts. The genes are TRBV5-1 and TRBJ2-3; 13 bases agree with TRBD2. The CDR3 sequence is 17 residues long. Germline V gene lookup returns CDR1 SGHRS and CDR2 YFSETQ. With 5 bases clipped from V and 3 bases from J, the junction kept 9 bases outside the gene matches. CDR3 sequence: CASSSLGLAGETDTQYF. For the CDR3, the DNA is TGCGCCAGCAGTTCCCTAGGACTAGCGGGAGAGACAGATACGCAGTATTTT.

This clonotype has at least ten counts. The chain recombines TRBV20-1 with TRBJ2-5, with a weak D call TRBD2 (5 bases). Germline-derived CDR1 and CDR2 are DFQATT and SNEGSKA (reference sequence). The CDR3 runs 15 residues. V was shortened by 2 bases and J by 2 bases, with 15 bases between the two germline ends. The CDR3 nucleotides are TGCAGTGCTAGAAACCAACGGACGGGACAAGAGACCCAGTACTTC. Protein: CSARNQRTGQETQYF.

This clonotype was observed many times. The rearrangement links TRBV3-1 to TRBJ2-7; D possibly corresponds to TRBD1 (6 bases). The CDR3 is 14 residues long. V lost 5 bases, J lost 1 base, and 12 bases lay in between. CDR1 is LGHDT and CDR2 is YNNKEL in the germline V gene (reference sequence). CDR3 region: CASSYRRGSYEQYF. The CDR3 DNA is TGTGCCAGCAGCTACCGCAGGGGTTCCTACGAGCAGTACTTC.

The sample holds a few counts of this clonotype. The germline gene is not matched at one end of the junction; a read error may be the cause. The chain couples TRBV3-1 to TRBJ2-3; D remains ambiguous. The germline V gene has CDR1 LGHDT and CDR2 YNNKEL (reference sequence). The length of the CDR3 is 14 residues. The CDR3 DNA is TGTGCCAGCAGCCAAGACCAAGGCACAGATACGCACTATTTT. Residues: CASSQDQGTDTHYF.

At least ten counts were recorded for this clonotype. V gene TRBV7-8 combines with J gene TRBJ2-1, with D perhaps matching TRBD2 (5 bases). The ends were cut back, 2 bases at V and 9 bases at J, with 23 bases in the middle. The CDR3 length is 17 residues. CDR1 is SGHVS and CDR2 is FQNEAQ in the germline V gene. This CDR3 reads CASSLTIRSGSMGEQFF. The CDR3 DNA is TGTGCCAGCAGCTTAACGATTCGGTCGGGGAGCATGGGTGAGCAGTTCTTC.

This clonotype showed up many times. This chain joins TRBV7-9 and TRBJ1-6; D is undetermined. The CDR3 is made up of 13 amino acids. Germline V gene sequence: CDR1 SEHNR, CDR2 FQNEAQ (reference sequence). V shed 6 bases and J shed 12 bases, with 15 bases lying between them. The CDR3 loop reads CASSSTDHLPLHF. In nucleotides, the CDR3 is TGTGCCAGCAGTTCTACTGACCATTTACCCCTCCACTTT.

Concerning this clonotype: With a much larger clone just one base away, this may be a read error. The rearrangement links TRBV7-2 to TRBJ2-1; possible D gene TRBD2, 6 bases. Germline values: CDR1 SGHTA, CDR2 FQGNSA. This CDR3 has 13 amino acids. Trimming left V 1 base short and J 11 bases short, with 12 bases between. DNA for the CDR3: TGTGCCAGCAGCTTAGATCCGGGCGGGAAGCAGTTCTTC. Amino acids: CASSLDPGGKQFF.

This clonotype was detected only a few times. The gene calls are TRBV10-3 and TRBJ2-1; TRBD2 matches at 13 bases. This CDR3 has 13 residues. Germline values: CDR1 ENHRY, CDR2 SYGVKD. Germline trimming cut 10 bases from V and 9 bases from J; bases unmatched to any gene: 6. The CDR3 coding sequence is TGTGCCACCGGACTAGCGGGAGTTATTGAGCAGTTCTTC. Translating it yields CATGLAGVIEQFF.

The CDR3 sequence is CASSFSLAGVIQQFF. CDR3 sequence (DNA): TGTGCCAGCAGCTTCTCACTAGCGGGAGTAATTCAGCAGTTCTTC. The chain joins TRBV7-2 to TRBJ2-1, with 11 bases lining up with TRBD2. V gave up 3 bases and J gave up 11 bases; unmatched junction bases: 9. The CDR3 totals 15 residues. Germline V gene data show CDR1 as SGHTA and CDR2 as FQGNSA.

This rearrangement joins TRBV7-2 to TRBJ1-2; weak D call: TRBD1 (6 bases). V was pared by 1 base and J by 5 bases, with 11 bases between. The CDR3 runs to 14 residues. Germline V gene lookup returns CDR1 SGHTA and CDR2 FQGNSA. The CDR3 nucleotides are TGTGCCAGCAGCTTAGAACCGGGGGCTTATGGCTACACCTTC. Amino acids: CASSLEPGAYGYTF.

V usage is TRBV5-6 and J usage is TRBJ1-6; no firm D call. Germline V gene sequence: CDR1 SGHDT, CDR2 YYEEEE. The CDR3 is made up of 18 amino acids. V was pared by 0 bases and J by 6 bases, with 19 bases between. The CDR3 loop reads CASSLDVFRGTANSPLHF. In DNA, the CDR3 is TGTGCCAGCAGCTTGGATGTATTTCGGGGAACGGCTAATTCACCCCTCCACTTT.

V is TRBV18 and J is TRBJ1-5; D call uncertain. The CDR3 covers 12 residues. The germline gives CDR1 KGHSH, CDR2 LQKENI. V shed 10 bases and J shed 5 bases, with 12 bases lying between them. CDR3 in amino acids: CATKTRDQPQHF. CDR3 DNA: TGTGCCACAAAAACTAGGGATCAGCCCCAGCATTTT.

The J gene is TRBJ2-2, the V gene TRBV6-1; TRBD1 matches at 8 bases. Germline V lookup: CDR1 MNHNS, CDR2 SASEGT. Trimming at V came to 8 bases and at J to 3 bases, leaving 8 bases not matched to a gene. There are 15 residues in the CDR3. CDR3 protein: CASPADRAYTGELFF. DNA of the CDR3: TGTGCCAGCCCGGCGGACAGGGCCTACACCGGGGAGCTGTTTTTT.

This clonotype was counted many times. This chain connects TRBV5-1 to TRBJ2-7; 9 positions match TRBD1. The CDR3 consists of 13 residues. Germline CDR1 SGHRS, CDR2 YFSETQ. V shed 4 bases and J 5 bases; nucleotides not matched to a gene: 4. As DNA, the CDR3 is TGCGCCAGCAGCCCACGGACAGGGGACGAGCAGTACTTC. Protein sequence: CASSPRTGDEQYF. The full variable domain, its missing parts supplied by reference TRBV5-1 and TRBJ2-7, is KAGVTQTPRYLIKTRGQQVTLSCSPISGHRSVSWYQQTPGQGLQFLFEYFSETQRNKGNFPGRFSGRQFSNSRSEMNVSTLELGDSALYLCASSPRTGDEQYFGPGTRLTVT.

This clonotype was counted at least ten times. The J gene is TRBJ1-6, the V gene TRBV27; the match to TRBD1 covers 7 bases. This CDR3 spans 14 amino acids. Unmatched junction bases numbered 6, after V lost 7 bases and J lost 6 bases. In germline, CDR1 is MNHEY, CDR2 SMNVEV (reference sequence). The CDR3 sequence: CASTPGTANSPLHF. DNA of the CDR3: TGTGCCAGCACCCCCGGGACAGCTAATTCACCCCTCCACTTT.

This clonotype was seen many times. The chain uses TRBV2 and TRBJ2-7; perhaps TRBD1 as D (6 bases). The CDR3 covers 15 residues. Germline V gene lookup returns CDR1 SNHLY and CDR2 FYNNEI. V was shortened by 1 base and J by 9 bases, with 19 bases between the two germline ends. CDR3 loop: CASSEGAGVRLGQYF. In DNA form, the CDR3 reads TGTGCCAGCAGTGAAGGGGCAGGGGTTCGGCTAGGGCAGTACTTC.

Concerning this clonotype: A junction boundary mismatches the germline segment, possibly from a read error. V gene TRBV28 combines with J gene TRBJ2-2, with TRBD1 matching over 9 bases. CDR3 length equals 16 residues. Per germline, CDR1 MDHEN and CDR2 SYDVKM. CDR3 loop: CASSPAGTGNAGELFF. DNA for the CDR3: TGTGCCAGCAGTCCCGCCGGGACAGGGAACGCCGGGGAGCTGTTTTTT.

The chain links TRBV2 to TRBJ2-2; D not resolved. V was pared by 7 bases and J by 6 bases, with 9 bases between. The germline V gene encodes CDR1 SNHLY and CDR2 FYNNEI. This CDR3 is 12 amino acids long. The CDR3 region is CASIIASGELFF. CDR3 DNA sequence: TGTGCCAGCATAATAGCTTCCGGGGAGCTGTTTTTT.

The chain joins TRBV4-1 to TRBJ1-1; D gene ambiguous. From germline, CDR1 is MGHRA and CDR2 YSYEKL. The CDR3 has 15 amino acids. The V end lost 0 bases, the J end lost 4 bases, and 12 bases lay between the germline ends. The CDR3 here is CASSQEEGWSTEAFF. As DNA, the CDR3 is TGCGCCAGCAGCCAAGAAGAGGGTTGGAGCACTGAAGCTTTCTTT.

On this clonotype: Given a much more abundant clone one base away, this may be a read error. The chain joins TRBV12-3 or TRBV12-4 to TRBJ2-1; TRBD2 might be the D (6 bases). CDR3 size: 13 residues. Trimming cost V 2 bases and J 13 bases, with 15 bases left between them. The CDR3 region is CASSLLNRETQFF. In DNA, the CDR3 is TGTGCCAGCAGTTTATTGAATCGGGAGACCCAGTTCTTC.

Of note for this clonotype: This may come from a read error, since a much larger clone is one base off. The chain uses TRBV9 and TRBJ1-2, with TRBD1 identical over 12 bases. The V and J ends lost 5 bases and 7 bases, in that order; junction bases with no gene match: 6. The V gene's germline CDR1 is SGDLS and CDR2 YYNGEE. CDR3 size: 14 residues. CDR3: CASRAGTGGFGYTF. As DNA, the CDR3 is TGTGCCAGCAGAGCCGGGACAGGGGGCTTTGGCTACACCTTC.